This is a list of T cell receptor beta chains from one sample in a study of blood T cell repertoires in COVID-19. Here immunoSEQ multiplex PCR was the method, and the copy in TCRdb shows in-frame clones only, minus some. This sample has more than 85,000 clones, with approximately 76% found just once. The sample consisted of peripheral blood. The origin of the receptors is an older woman with acute or convalescent COVID-19. Each CDR3 is given with its conserved first and last residue. For some rows the clone size is stated as once, few or many, or as a class when expanded; others skip it.

size: NA; V: TRBV9; J: TRBJ1-1; CDR3: CASSVPGQTEAFF
size: NA; V: TRBV29-1; J: TRBJ2-3; CDR3: CSVEDLASGESTDTQYF
size: NA; V: TRBV28; J: TRBJ2-7; CDR3: CASSFGLGTGPNYEQYF
size: NA; V: TRBV7-8; J: TRBJ1-5; CDR3: CASSPGTNSNQPQHF
size: NA; V: TRBV2; J: TRBJ2-2; CDR3: CASREDRGDTGELFF
size: few; V: TRBV5-4; J: TRBJ1-1; CDR3: CASRVGGSTEAFF
size: NA; V: TRBV18; J: TRBJ1-4; CDR3: CASSPGGPNEKLFF
size: once; V: TRBV27; J: TRBJ1-2; CDR3: CASSLSRGRARGYTF
size: NA; V: TRBV9; J: TRBJ1-5; CDR3: CASSETGGIQPQHF
size: few; V: TRBV5-4; J: TRBJ2-3; CDR3: CASSLLSTDTQYF
size: NA; V: TRBV3-1/TRBV3-2; J: TRBJ1-2; CDR3: CASSQDTGRGGGYTF
size: NA; V: TRBV13; J: TRBJ2-7; CDR3: CASSQRGSYEQYF
size: NA; V: TRBV6-5; J: TRBJ2-5; CDR3: CASSRHRQETQYF
size: NA; V: TRBV3-1/TRBV3-2; J: TRBJ1-4; CDR3: CASSLDRGRANEKLFF
size: NA; V: TRBV28; J: TRBJ1-5; CDR3: CASSLGGGHNQPQHF
size: NA; V: TRBV3-1/TRBV3-2; J: TRBJ1-2; CDR3: CASSQGGGTGRYGYTF
size: NA; V: TRBV9; J: TRBJ2-1; CDR3: CASSGLAGGLGEGYNEQFF
size: NA; V: TRBV5-1; J: TRBJ2-5; CDR3: CASSSSGGQETQYF